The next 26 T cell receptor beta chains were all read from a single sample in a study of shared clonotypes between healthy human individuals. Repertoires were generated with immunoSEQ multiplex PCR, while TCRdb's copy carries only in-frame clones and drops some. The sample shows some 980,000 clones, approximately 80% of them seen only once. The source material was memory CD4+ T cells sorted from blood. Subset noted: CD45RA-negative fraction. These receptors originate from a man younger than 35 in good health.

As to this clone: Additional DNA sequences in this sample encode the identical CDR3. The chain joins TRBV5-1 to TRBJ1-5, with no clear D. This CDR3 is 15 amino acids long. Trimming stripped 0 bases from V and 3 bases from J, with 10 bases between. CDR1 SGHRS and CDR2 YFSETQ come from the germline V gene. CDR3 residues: CASSLAGQYNQPQHF. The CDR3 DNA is TGCGCCAGCAGCTTGGCAGGTCAGTACAATCAGCCCCAGCATTTT. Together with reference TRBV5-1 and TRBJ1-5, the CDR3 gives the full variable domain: KAGVTQTPRYLIKTRGQQVTLSCSPISGHRSVSWYQQTPGQGLQFLFEYFSETQRNKGNFPGRFSGRQFSNSRSEMNVSTLELGDSALYLCASSLAGQYNQPQHFGDGTRLSIL.

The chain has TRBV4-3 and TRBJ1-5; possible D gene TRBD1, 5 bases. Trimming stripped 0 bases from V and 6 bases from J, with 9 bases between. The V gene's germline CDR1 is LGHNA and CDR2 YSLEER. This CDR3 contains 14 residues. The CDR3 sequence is CASSQDNGGQPQHF. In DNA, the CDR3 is TGCGCCAGCAGCCAAGATAATGGGGGTCAGCCCCAGCATTTT.

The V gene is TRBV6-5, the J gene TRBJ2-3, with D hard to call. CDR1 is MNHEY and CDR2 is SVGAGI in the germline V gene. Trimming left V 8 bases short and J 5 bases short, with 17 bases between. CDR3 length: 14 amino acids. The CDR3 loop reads CASGLGRARDTQYF. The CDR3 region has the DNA TGTGCCAGCGGCCTAGGCCGGGCACGAGATACGCAGTATTTT.

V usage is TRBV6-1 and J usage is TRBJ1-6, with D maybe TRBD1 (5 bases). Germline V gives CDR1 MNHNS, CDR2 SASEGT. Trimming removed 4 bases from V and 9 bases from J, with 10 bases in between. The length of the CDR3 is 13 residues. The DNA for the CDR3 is TGTGCCAGCAGTGCAGGGCCCGTTTCACCCCTCCACTTT. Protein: CASSAGPVSPLHF.

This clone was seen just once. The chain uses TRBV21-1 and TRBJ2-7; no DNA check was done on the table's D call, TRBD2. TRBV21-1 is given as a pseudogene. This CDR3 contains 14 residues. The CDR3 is CASSKVGSGGEQYF. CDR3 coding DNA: TGTGCCAGCAGCAAAGTTGGTAGCGGGGGCGAGCAGTACTTC.

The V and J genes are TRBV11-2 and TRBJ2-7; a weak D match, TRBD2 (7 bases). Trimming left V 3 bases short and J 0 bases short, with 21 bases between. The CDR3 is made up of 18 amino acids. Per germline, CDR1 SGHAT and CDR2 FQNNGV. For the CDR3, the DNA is TGTGCCAGCAGCTTCGCCACCCGGGGAGGGGGGAGCTCCTACGAGCAGTACTTC. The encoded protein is CASSFATRGGGSSYEQYF.

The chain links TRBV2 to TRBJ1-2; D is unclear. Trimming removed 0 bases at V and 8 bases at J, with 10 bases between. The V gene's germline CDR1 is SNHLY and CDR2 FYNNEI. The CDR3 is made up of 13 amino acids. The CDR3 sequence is CASSEAGIGGYTF. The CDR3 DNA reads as TGTGCCAGCAGTGAAGCGGGGATTGGAGGCTACACCTTC.

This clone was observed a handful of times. CDR3 DNA sequence: TGCGCCAGCAGCTTGGGGGCTCGCAGCGGGCCCCAAGAGACCCAGTACTTC. Its protein product is CASSLGARSGPQETQYF. V is TRBV5-1 and J is TRBJ2-5; weak D call: TRBD2 (6 bases). The CDR3 is 17 residues long. Looked up from germline, CDR1 is SGHRS and CDR2 is YFSETQ. V gave up 0 bases and J gave up 1 base, with 16 bases separating them.

The CDR3 sequence is CASSPNPNEKLFF. Here the CDR3 DNA reads TGTGCCAGCAGCCCCAACCCTAATGAAAAACTGTTTTTT. The V and J genes are TRBV9 and TRBJ1-4; the D is unclear. The CDR3 runs 13 residues. Deletions cut 4 bases from V and 3 bases from J, with 7 bases between. CDR1 and CDR2 (germline): SGDLS, YYNGEE.

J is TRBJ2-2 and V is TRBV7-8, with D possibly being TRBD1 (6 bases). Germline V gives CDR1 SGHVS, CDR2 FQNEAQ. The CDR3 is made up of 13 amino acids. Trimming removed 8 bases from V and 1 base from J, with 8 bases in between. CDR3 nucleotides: TGTGCCAGCGGGGGACAGAACACCGGGGAGCTGTTTTTT. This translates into CASGGQNTGELFF.

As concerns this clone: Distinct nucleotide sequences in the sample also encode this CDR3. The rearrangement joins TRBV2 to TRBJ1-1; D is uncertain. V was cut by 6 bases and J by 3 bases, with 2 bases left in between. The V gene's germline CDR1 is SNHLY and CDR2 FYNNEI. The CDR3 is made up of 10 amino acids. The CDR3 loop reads CASSYTEAFF. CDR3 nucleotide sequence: TGTGCCAGCAGCTACACTGAAGCTTTCTTT.

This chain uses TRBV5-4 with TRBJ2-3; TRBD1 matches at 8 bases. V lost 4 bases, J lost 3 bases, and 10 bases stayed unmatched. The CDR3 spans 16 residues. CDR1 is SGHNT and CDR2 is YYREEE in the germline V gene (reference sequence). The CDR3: CASSLRQGALTDTQYF. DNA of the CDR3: TGTGCCAGCAGCCTGCGGCAGGGGGCGTTAACAGATACGCAGTATTTT.

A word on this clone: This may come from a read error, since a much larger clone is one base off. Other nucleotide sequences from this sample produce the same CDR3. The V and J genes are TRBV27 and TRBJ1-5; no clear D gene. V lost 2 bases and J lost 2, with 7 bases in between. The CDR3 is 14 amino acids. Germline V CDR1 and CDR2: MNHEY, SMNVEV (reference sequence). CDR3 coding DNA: TGTGCCAGCAGTTTAGGGGTAGGCAATCAGCCCCAGCATTTT. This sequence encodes CASSLGVGNQPQHF.

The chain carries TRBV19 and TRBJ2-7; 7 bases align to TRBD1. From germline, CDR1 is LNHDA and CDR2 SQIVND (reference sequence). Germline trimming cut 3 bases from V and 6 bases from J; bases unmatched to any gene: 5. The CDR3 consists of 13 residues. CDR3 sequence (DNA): TGTGCCAGTAGTATCCCCGGGACAGTCGAGCAGTACTTC. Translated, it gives CASSIPGTVEQYF.

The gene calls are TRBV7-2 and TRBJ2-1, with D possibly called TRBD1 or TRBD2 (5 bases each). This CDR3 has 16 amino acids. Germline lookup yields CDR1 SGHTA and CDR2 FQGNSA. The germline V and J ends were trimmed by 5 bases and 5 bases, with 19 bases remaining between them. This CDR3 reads CASSPHRDRVDNEQFF. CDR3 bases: TGTGCCAGCAGCCCCCACCGGGACCGAGTGGACAATGAGCAGTTCTTC.

This chain's CDR3 is CASSQGGHETQYF. CDR3 DNA sequence: TGTGCCAGCAGCCAGGGGGGGCATGAGACCCAGTACTTC. The rearrangement joins TRBV28 to TRBJ2-5; either TRBD1 or TRBD2 may supply D (7 bases each). The V end lost 6 bases, the J end lost 5 bases, and 13 bases lay between the germline ends. The CDR3 is 13 amino acids. CDR1 and CDR2 from the germline V gene are MDHEN and SYDVKM. The full variable domain, with the rest looked up from reference TRBV28 and TRBJ2-5, is DVKVTQSSRYLVKRTGEKVFLECVQDMDHENMFWYRQDPGLGLRLIYFSYDVKMKEKGDIPEGYSVSREKKERFSLILESASTNQTSMYLCASSQGGHETQYFGPGTRLLVL.

CDR3 sequence: CASSLWGRDGYTF. CDR3 DNA sequence: TGTGCCAGCAGTTTATGGGGCCGAGATGGCTACACCTTC. This chain uses TRBV28 with TRBJ1-2, with unresolved D. The germline gives CDR1 MDHEN, CDR2 SYDVKM. This CDR3 is built from 13 residues. V was pared by 0 bases and J by 6 bases, with 8 bases between.

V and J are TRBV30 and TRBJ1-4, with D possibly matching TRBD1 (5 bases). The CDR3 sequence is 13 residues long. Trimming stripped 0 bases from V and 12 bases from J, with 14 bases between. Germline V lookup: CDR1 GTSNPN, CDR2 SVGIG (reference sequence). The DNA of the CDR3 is TGTGCCTGGAGTGTTCTAGGGGTCGGGGAACTGTTTTTT. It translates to CAWSVLGVGELFF.

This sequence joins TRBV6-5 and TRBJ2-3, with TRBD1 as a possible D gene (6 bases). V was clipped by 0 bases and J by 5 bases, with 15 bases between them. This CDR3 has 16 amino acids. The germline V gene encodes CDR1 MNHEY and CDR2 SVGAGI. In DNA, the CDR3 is TGTGCCAGCAGTTACTCAGGGCAGGGGCACGGAGATACGCAGTATTTT. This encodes CASSYSGQGHGDTQYF.

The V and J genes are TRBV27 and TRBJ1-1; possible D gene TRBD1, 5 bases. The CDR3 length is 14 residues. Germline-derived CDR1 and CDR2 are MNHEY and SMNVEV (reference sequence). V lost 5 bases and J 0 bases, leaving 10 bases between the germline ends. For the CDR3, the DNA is TGTGCCAGCAGTCCCGGGACGCTGAACACTGAAGCTTTCTTT. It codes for CASSPGTLNTEAFF.

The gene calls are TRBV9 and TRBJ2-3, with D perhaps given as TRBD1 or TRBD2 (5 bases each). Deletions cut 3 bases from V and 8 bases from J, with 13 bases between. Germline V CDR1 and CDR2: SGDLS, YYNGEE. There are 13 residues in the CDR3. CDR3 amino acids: CASSGGPTGTQYF. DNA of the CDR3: TGTGCCAGCAGCGGGGGACCTACGGGTACGCAGTATTTT.

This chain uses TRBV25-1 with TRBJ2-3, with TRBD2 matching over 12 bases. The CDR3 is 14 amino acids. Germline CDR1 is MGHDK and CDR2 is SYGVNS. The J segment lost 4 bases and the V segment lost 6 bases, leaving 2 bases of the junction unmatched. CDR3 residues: CASRASGGADTQYF. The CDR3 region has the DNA TGTGCCAGCAGGGCTAGCGGGGGGGCAGATACGCAGTATTTT.

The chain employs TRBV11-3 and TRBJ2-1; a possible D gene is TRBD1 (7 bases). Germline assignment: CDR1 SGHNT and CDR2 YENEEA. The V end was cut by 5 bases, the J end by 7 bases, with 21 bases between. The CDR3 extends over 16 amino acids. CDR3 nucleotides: TGTGCCAGCAGCCCGACAGGGCTGGTAGCGGCTAATGAGCAGTTCTTC. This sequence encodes CASSPTGLVAANEQFF. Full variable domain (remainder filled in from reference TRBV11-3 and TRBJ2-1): EAGVVQSPRYKIIEKKQPVAFWCNPISGHNTLYWYLQNLGQGPELLIRYENEEAVDDSQLPKDRFSAERLKGVDSTLKIQPAELGDSAVYLCASSPTGLVAANEQFFGPGTRLTVL.

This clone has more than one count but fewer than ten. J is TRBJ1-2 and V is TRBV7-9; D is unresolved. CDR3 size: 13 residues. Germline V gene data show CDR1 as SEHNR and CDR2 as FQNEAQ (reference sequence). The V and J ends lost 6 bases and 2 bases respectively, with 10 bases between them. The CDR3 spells CASRPDLNYGYTF. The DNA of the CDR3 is TGTGCCAGCAGACCCGACCTCAACTATGGCTACACCTTC. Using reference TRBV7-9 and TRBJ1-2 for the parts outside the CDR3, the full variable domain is DTGVSQNPRHKITKRGQNVTFRCDPISEHNRLYWYRQTLGQGPEFLTYFQNEAQLEKSRLLSDRFSAERPKGSFSTLEIQRTEQGDSAMYLCASRPDLNYGYTFGSGTRLTVV.

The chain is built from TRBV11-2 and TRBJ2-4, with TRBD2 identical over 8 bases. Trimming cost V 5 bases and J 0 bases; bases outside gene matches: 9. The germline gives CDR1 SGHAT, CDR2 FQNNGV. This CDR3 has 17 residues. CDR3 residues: CASSPLGAGVAKNIQYF. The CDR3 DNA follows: TGTGCCAGCAGCCCCTTGGGAGCGGGGGTAGCCAAAAACATTCAGTACTTC.

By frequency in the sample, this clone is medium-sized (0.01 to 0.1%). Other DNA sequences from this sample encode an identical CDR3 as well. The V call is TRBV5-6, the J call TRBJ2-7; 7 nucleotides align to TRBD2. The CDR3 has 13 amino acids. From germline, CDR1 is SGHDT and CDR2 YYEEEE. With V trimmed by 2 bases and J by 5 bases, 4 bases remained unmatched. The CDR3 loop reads CASSFDGRNEQYF. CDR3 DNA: TGTGCCAGCAGCTTCGACGGGAGGAACGAGCAGTACTTC.